This TCR beta chain was profiled in a study of quantifying T cell responses using KT2 cells. Study-level information: TCR alpha and beta constant-region primers primed reverse transcription of RNA. Estimated efficiency of the T4 ligation step was above 8% under optimum conditions.

This clonotype was counted many times. KT2 cells were mixed with fixed PBMC numbers at varying ratios. Germline V CDR1 and CDR2: SNHLY, FYNNEI. V was clipped by 8 bases and J by 1 base, with 11 bases between them. This CDR3 has 13 residues. The cDNA 3' end received a ligated oligonucleotide with a UMI. An equimolar mix of RC1.1 and RC1.2 primed the beta chain across TRBC1 and TRBC2. TCRdb processed the UMI-ligation and nested PCR reads anew with MiXCR; each CDR3 protein has one entry. Counted here are under 35,000 distinct CDR3 sequences, 10% occurring once; the ten biggest clones make up roughly 10%. The clonotype was recovered from a human donor. The specimen sequenced was PBMCs spiked with cells of the T cell clone KT2. This rearrangement joins TRBV2 to TRBJ2-5; D gene uncertain. The CDR3 DNA sequence: TGTGCCAGCTTAGGGCCATTCCAAGAGACCCAGTACTTC. Translated: CASLGPFQETQYF.